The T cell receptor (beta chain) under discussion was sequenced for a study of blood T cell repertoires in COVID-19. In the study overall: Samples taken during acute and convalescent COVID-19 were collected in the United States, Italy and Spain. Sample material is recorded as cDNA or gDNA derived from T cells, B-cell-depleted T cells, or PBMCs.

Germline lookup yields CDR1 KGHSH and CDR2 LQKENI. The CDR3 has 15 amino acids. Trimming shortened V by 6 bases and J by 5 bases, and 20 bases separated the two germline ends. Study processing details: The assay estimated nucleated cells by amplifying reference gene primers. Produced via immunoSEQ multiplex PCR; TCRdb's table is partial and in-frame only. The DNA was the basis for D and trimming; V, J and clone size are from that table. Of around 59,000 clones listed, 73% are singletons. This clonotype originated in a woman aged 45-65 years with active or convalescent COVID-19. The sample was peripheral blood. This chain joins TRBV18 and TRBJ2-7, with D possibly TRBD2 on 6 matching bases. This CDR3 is CASSPSGSASDEQYF. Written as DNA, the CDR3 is TGTGCCAGCTCCCCTTCCGGGAGCGCTAGCGACGAGCAGTACTTC.